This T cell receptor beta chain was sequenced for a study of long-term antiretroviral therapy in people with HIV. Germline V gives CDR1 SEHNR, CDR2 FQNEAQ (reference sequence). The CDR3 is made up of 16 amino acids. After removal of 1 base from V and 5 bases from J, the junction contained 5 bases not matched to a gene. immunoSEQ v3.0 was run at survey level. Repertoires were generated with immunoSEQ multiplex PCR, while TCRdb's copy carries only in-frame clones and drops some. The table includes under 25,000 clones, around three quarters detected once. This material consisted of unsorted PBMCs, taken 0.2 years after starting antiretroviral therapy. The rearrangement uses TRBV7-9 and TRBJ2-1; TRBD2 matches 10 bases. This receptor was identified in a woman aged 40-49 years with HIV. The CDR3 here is CASSLGLLAGDNEQFF. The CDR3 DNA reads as TGTGCCAGCAGCTTAGGGCTCCTAGCGGGAGACAATGAGCAGTTCTTC. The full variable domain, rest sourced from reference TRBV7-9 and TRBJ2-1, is DTGVSQNPRHKITKRGQNVTFRCDPISEHNRLYWYRQTLGQGPEFLTYFQNEAQLEKSRLLSDRFSAERPKGSFSTLEIQRTEQGDSAMYLCASSLGLLAGDNEQFFGPGTRLTVL.